Each of the 10 T cell receptor beta chains below was sequenced from the same sample in a study of CD4 T cells in relation to SARS-CoV-2 and coronaviruses. Antigens of these TCRs are unknown. CD4+ T cells from unexposed donors were obtained before the COVID-19 pandemic (2011-2018). CD4+ T cells were isolated from the cells after more than 8 days of culture. This table comes from immunoSEQ multiplex PCR, and its TCRdb copy is limited to in-frame clones, with some not included. The sample includes more than 20,000 clones, 74% seen only once; the top ten take around 12%. Sequenced sample: CD4+ T cells from PBMCs, cultured in vitro. The receptors were gathered from a human donor in good health.

The genes are TRBV29-1 and TRBJ2-5; a possible D gene is TRBD2 (5 bases). The CDR3 runs to 12 residues. The V and J ends lost 1 base and 4 bases respectively, with 7 bases between them. Germline V lookup: CDR1 SQVTM, CDR2 ANQGSEA. The CDR3: CSVEAGRETQYF. The CDR3 bases are TGCAGCGTTGAAGCGGGAAGAGAGACCCAGTACTTC.

A few counts support this clone. The V and J genes are TRBV28 and TRBJ1-1, with unresolved D. The germline gives CDR1 MDHEN, CDR2 SYDVKM. CDR3 length equals 12 residues. Between the trimmed V and J ends, which lost 2 bases and 0 bases, there was a span of 1 base. CDR3: CASSLLNTEAFF. The CDR3 DNA reads TGTGCCAGCAGTTTACTGAACACTGAAGCTTTCTTT.

This clone was observed a few times. V and J are TRBV19 and TRBJ2-7; D remains unclear. The germline V gene has CDR1 LNHDA and CDR2 SQIVND (reference sequence). The length of the CDR3 is 15 residues. V dropped 3 bases and J dropped 0 bases, with 12 bases sitting between them. In DNA, the CDR3 is TGTGCCAGTAGTATGCAATCGAGTGCCTCCTACGAGCAGTACTTC. It is translated as CASSMQSSASYEQYF.

The V gene is TRBV6-1, the J gene TRBJ1-5, with 7 bases aligning to TRBD1. J was trimmed by 0 bases and V by 1 base; bases with no gene match: 6. There are 17 residues in the CDR3. Germline V gives CDR1 MNHNS, CDR2 SASEGT. This CDR3 reads CASSEGWDSHSNQPQHF. The CDR3 coding sequence is TGTGCCAGCAGTGAAGGGTGGGACAGCCATAGCAATCAGCCCCAGCATTTT.

This clone was seen once. The rearrangement uses TRBV28 and TRBJ1-2; weak D call: TRBD1 (6 bases). CDR1 is MDHEN, CDR2 SYDVKM, per germline. This CDR3 is built from 16 residues. Trimming removed 2 bases from V and 4 bases from J, with 17 bases in between. The CDR3 DNA reads as TGTGCCAGCAGTTTACCCCAACAGGGTCCCCTCTATGGCTACACCTTC. It is translated as CASSLPQQGPLYGYTF.

The chain carries TRBV30 and TRBJ2-7, with D tentatively TRBD2 (5 bases). This CDR3 has 13 amino acids. CDR1 is GTSNPN and CDR2 is SVGIG in the germline V gene (reference sequence). V was trimmed by 2 bases and J by 4 bases, leaving 12 bases between them. CDR3 bases: TGTGCCTGGAGTCTGCCAACGGGGTACGAGCAGTACTTC. Residues: CAWSLPTGYEQYF.

This rearrangement joins TRBV5-4 to TRBJ2-3; tentatively, D is TRBD1 (6 bases). The CDR3 covers 14 residues. Germline values: CDR1 SGHNT, CDR2 YYREEE (reference sequence). Trimming pared 5 bases from V and 2 bases from J, leaving 12 bases between. Here the CDR3 reads CASRTQGNTDTQYF. CDR3 nucleotide sequence: TGTGCCAGCAGGACTCAGGGGAACACAGATACGCAGTATTTT.

The chain links TRBV28 to TRBJ2-1; the match to TRBD2 covers 10 bases. V lost 2 bases to trimming and J lost 5 bases; unmatched junction nucleotides: 9. This CDR3 is built from 17 residues. The germline V gene encodes CDR1 MDHEN and CDR2 SYDVKM. CDR3 in amino acids: CASSLMPPTSGHNEQFF. DNA of the CDR3: TGTGCCAGCAGTTTAATGCCTCCGACTAGCGGGCACAATGAGCAGTTCTTC.

For the CDR3, the DNA is TGTGCCAGCAGTGGACTAGCGGGAGCCTACAATGAGCAGTTCTTC. Translating gives CASSGLAGAYNEQFF. The J gene is TRBJ2-1, the V gene TRBV6-2 or TRBV6-3, with TRBD2 identical over 13 bases. Germline V CDR1 and CDR2: MNHEY, SVGEGT. The CDR3 has 15 residues. J was trimmed by 2 bases and V by 5 bases; bases with no gene match: 0.

The chain links TRBV7-3 to TRBJ2-2; TRBD2 matches at 8 bases. From germline, CDR1 is SGHTA and CDR2 FQGTGA. J gave up 3 bases and V 5 bases, and 8 bases lay outside the gene matches. The CDR3 is made up of 16 amino acids. Here the CDR3 DNA reads TGTGCCAGCAGCCCCCAAGCGGGAGTGGACACCGGGGAGCTGTTTTTT. The encoded protein is CASSPQAGVDTGELFF.